This T cell receptor beta chain is drawn from a study of OX40 agonist ivuxolimab in advanced cancers. The CDR3 length is 16 residues. In germline, CDR1 is LGHNT, CDR2 FRNRAP. The V and J ends lost 2 bases and 4 bases respectively, with 14 bases between them. Using immunoSEQ multiplex PCR, the repertoire was profiled, and TCRdb retains in-frame clones only, with some absent. The table has just over 90,000 clones, under 95% seen once. Regarding this clone: What it recognizes is unknown.

The study, taken as a whole, reports: Partial responders treated at 0.1-3.0 mg/kg exhibited clonal expansion among the lowest measured. Relative to CD4+, CD8+ T cells held more expanded clones on average.

This chain uses TRBV12-5 with TRBJ2-2; D is undetermined. The clonotype originates from an adult with an advanced solid tumor such as melanoma, head and neck, liver or kidney cancer. The sample in question was CD4+ or CD8+ T cells sorted from blood, obtained in a trial of the OX40 agonist ivuxolimab. CDR3 DNA sequence: TGTGCTAGTGGTTTGCCCCCCTCTCCGTCCACCGGGGAGCTGTTTTTT. The encoded protein is CASGLPPSPSTGELFF. The full variable domain, in which reference TRBV12-5 and TRBJ2-2 provide the parts outside the CDR3, is DARVTQTPRHKVTEMGQEVTMRCQPILGHNTVFWYRQTMMQGLELLAYFRNRAPLDDSGMPKDRFSAEMPDATLATLKIQPSEPRDSAVYFCASGLPPSPSTGELFFGEGSRLTVL.